The 32 T cell receptor beta chains presented below share a single source sample, sequenced in a study of blood T cells in healthy people across ages. For the second PCR, which ran for 7 to 11 cycles, a sample-barcoded 5' primer and a J-beta primer mix were used. Each CDR3 protein gets one entry after TCRdb re-called the 5' RACE reads with MiXCR. The data contain some 730,000 distinct CDR3 sequences, roughly 20% of them singletons. The material sequenced was blood. All receptors derive from an older man in good health.

This clonotype occurred once. The rearrangement uses TRBV5-1 and TRBJ2-7; D possibly corresponds to TRBD1 (5 bases). This CDR3 has 12 residues. Germline loops: CDR1 SGHRS, CDR2 YFSETQ. The V gene lost 0 bases and the J gene lost 6 bases, with 7 bases spanning the gap. CDR3 in DNA: TGCGCCAGCAGCTTGGACAGGTCCGAGCAGTACTTC. It codes for CASSLDRSEQYF.

This clonotype came up a few times. The V call is TRBV7-8, the J call TRBJ1-4; the D gene is possibly TRBD1 (5 bases). V lost 1 base to trimming and J lost 6 bases, with 18 bases between them. The CDR3 spans 17 residues. Germline V gene lookup returns CDR1 SGHVS and CDR2 FQNEAQ. Here the CDR3 DNA reads TGTGCCAGCAGCTTAGGGGATAGGGGAGGGGCGTATGAAAAACTGTTTTTT. The encoded protein is CASSLGDRGGAYEKLFF.

This clonotype occurred a few times. CDR3 loop: CSATTPSGTEAFF. The DNA for the CDR3 is TGCAGTGCGACCACCCCTTCGGGAACTGAAGCTTTCTTT. The genes are TRBV20-1 and TRBJ1-1; D is undetermined. This CDR3 has 13 residues. The germline CDR1 and CDR2 sequences are DFQATT and SNEGSKA (reference sequence). V was pared by 6 bases and J by 5 bases, with 16 bases between.

The gene calls are TRBV6-5 and TRBJ1-5; 10 bases are a match to TRBD1. CDR3 length: 15 amino acids. Germline values: CDR1 MNHEY, CDR2 SVGAGI. V dropped 5 bases and J dropped 7; count of bases not matched to a gene: 8. CDR3 region: CASSKSGTGEQPQHF. In DNA, the CDR3 is TGTGCCAGCAGTAAATCCGGGACAGGGGAACAGCCCCAGCATTTT.

The gene calls are TRBV4-1 and TRBJ1-2, with D uncertain. This CDR3 is built from 14 residues. Per the germline V gene, CDR1 is MGHRA and CDR2 is YSYEKL. V dropped 3 bases and J dropped 4 bases, with 12 bases sitting between them. The DNA of the CDR3 is TGCGCCAGCAGCCACCCCTGGGAGGGCTATGGCTACACCTTC. It is translated as CASSHPWEGYGYTF.

This clonotype occurred many times. This sequence joins TRBV20-1 and TRBJ2-1; TRBD2 matches 9 bases. Germline V gene sequence: CDR1 DFQATT, CDR2 SNEGSKA (reference sequence). V trimming: 2 bases; J trimming: 0 bases; junction bases outside the gene matches: 11. This CDR3 has 18 amino acids. The CDR3 DNA reads TGCAGTGCTAGACCCTGGGGGCTAGCGGGGTCCTCCTACAATGAGCAGTTCTTC. This sequence encodes CSARPWGLAGSSYNEQFF.

The chain is built from TRBV28 and TRBJ2-7, with TRBD1 matching 7 bases. This CDR3 has 13 residues. CDR1 and CDR2 (germline): MDHEN, SYDVKM. V lost 7 bases, J lost 3 bases, and 6 bases stayed unmatched. CDR3 sequence (DNA): TGTGCCAGCACGGACAGGCCATACTACGAGCAGTACTTC. Translated: CASTDRPYYEQYF.

V usage is TRBV28 and J usage is TRBJ1-5; TRBD1 matches 7 bases. Germline V gene data show CDR1 as MDHEN and CDR2 as SYDVKM. V was clipped by 2 bases and J by 2 bases; unmatched bases: 6. This CDR3 has 16 amino acids. Written as DNA, the CDR3 is TGTGCCAGCAGTTTACTGACAGGGAATGGCAATCAGCCCCAGCATTTT. Translating gives CASSLLTGNGNQPQHF.

V and J are TRBV12-3 or TRBV12-4 and TRBJ1-2, with a tentative D call TRBD1 (5 bases). The CDR3 sequence is 14 residues long. V was pared by 6 bases and J by 4 bases, with 15 bases between. The CDR3 sequence: CASRRPSGSYGYTF. The CDR3, as DNA: TGTGCCAGCAGACGGCCCTCAGGGAGCTATGGCTACACCTTC.

Concerning this clonotype itself: A much more abundant neighbour one base away suggests this may be a read error. The chain joins TRBV12-3 or TRBV12-4 to TRBJ2-3; TRBD1 is a possible D gene (5 bases). The CDR3 has 14 amino acids. In DNA, the CDR3 is TGTGCCAGCAGTTTAGACCTTAGCACAGGTACGCAGTATTTT. The encoded protein is CASSLDLSTGTQYF.

This clonotype was counted a few times. J is TRBJ2-1 and V is TRBV3-1, with TRBD2 identical over 11 bases. The V and J ends lost 4 bases and 6 bases, in that order; junction bases with no gene match: 5. Germline assignment: CDR1 LGHDT and CDR2 YNNKEL (reference sequence). CDR3 length: 15 residues. The CDR3 reads CASSLLAGVSNEQFF. DNA for the CDR3: TGTGCCAGCAGCCTACTAGCGGGGGTATCCAATGAGCAGTTCTTC.

This clonotype was counted a few times. This CDR3 reads CASSLLGEGSYGYTF. The CDR3 nucleotides are TGTGCCAGCAGTTTATTAGGGGAGGGAAGCTATGGCTACACCTTC. The V call is TRBV28, the J call TRBJ1-2; maybe TRBD1 (5 bases). The CDR3 is 15 residues long. Germline V gives CDR1 MDHEN, CDR2 SYDVKM. The V and J ends lost 1 base and 4 bases respectively, with 13 bases between them.

This chain joins TRBV20-1 and TRBJ2-1; tentatively, D is TRBD1 (5 bases). The assigned J gene may be wrong: the sequence end matches TRBJ2-7 better. The CDR3 sequence is 11 residues long. Per germline, CDR1 DFQATT and CDR2 SNEGSKA (reference sequence). CDR3 DNA: TGCAGTGCTAGAAAGGGGTTCGAGCAGTACTTC. Translated, it gives CSARKGFEQYF.

The chain combines TRBV6-1 with TRBJ1-1; weak D call: TRBD1 (6 bases). V was shortened by 6 bases and J by 0 bases, with 17 bases between the two germline ends. The germline V gene encodes CDR1 MNHNS and CDR2 SASEGT. The CDR3 extends over 16 amino acids. In DNA form, the CDR3 reads TGTGCCAGCAGAACTCAAGGACAGCTCATGAACACTGAAGCTTTCTTT. It yields the protein CASRTQGQLMNTEAFF.

In this sample, this clonotype turned up a few times. One end of the junction varies from germline; a read error may be responsible. J is TRBJ2-2 and V is TRBV7-2; D might be TRBD1 (6 bases). From germline, CDR1 is SGHTA and CDR2 FQGNSA. The CDR3 is made up of 14 amino acids. The CDR3 loop is CVSSSRTDTGELFF. Here the CDR3 DNA reads TGTGTCAGCAGCTCCCGGACAGACACCGGGGAGCTGTTTTTT. The complete variable domain, with remaining parts taken from reference TRBV7-2 and TRBJ2-2, reads GAGVSQSPSNKVTEKGKDVELRCDPISGHTALYWYRQSLGQGLEFLIYFQGNSAPDKSGLPSDRFSAERTGGSVSTLTIQRTQQEDSAVYLCVSSSRTDTGELFFGEGSRLTVL.

The V and J genes are TRBV6-2 or TRBV6-3 and TRBJ1-1, with D unresolved. V shed 6 bases and J shed 1 base, with 15 bases lying between them. The CDR3 has 15 amino acids. Germline CDR1 MNHEY, CDR2 SVGEGT. In nucleotides, the CDR3 is TGTGCCAGCAGCCGACGTTGGCGGGAGAACACTGAAGCTTTCTTT. It is translated as CASSRRWRENTEAFF.

The chain recombines TRBV10-3 with TRBJ2-7, with 8 bases that match TRBD1. The V gene's germline CDR1 is ENHRY and CDR2 SYGVKD. The CDR3 is 13 residues long. V dropped 10 bases and J dropped 4; count of bases not matched to a gene: 9. CDR3 nucleotide sequence: TGTGCCACCAAGGAACAGGGGGTTTACGAGCAGTACTTC. Translation: CATKEQGVYEQYF.

V usage is TRBV6-5 and J usage is TRBJ2-1, with TRBD2 matching over 8 bases. J lost 7 bases, V lost 4 bases, and 9 bases had no gene match. Germline loops: CDR1 MNHEY, CDR2 SVGAGI. CDR3 length: 15 amino acids. CDR3 protein: CASSSLAGFVNEQFF. The CDR3 nucleotides read TGTGCCAGCAGTTCCCTAGCGGGCTTTGTTAATGAGCAGTTCTTC.

The chain has TRBV29-1 and TRBJ2-3; D possibly corresponds to TRBD1 (6 bases). The CDR3 is 12 residues long. The germline V gene has CDR1 SQVTM and CDR2 ANQGSEA. The V gene lost 7 bases and the J gene lost 4 bases, with 12 bases spanning the gap. CDR3 DNA sequence: TGCAGCGGGGGGCTAGTGGCAGATACGCAGTATTTT. Its protein is CSGGLVADTQYF.

This clonotype was recorded a few times. V and J are TRBV29-1 and TRBJ1-2; perhaps TRBD1 as D (5 bases). The V and J ends lost 4 bases and 2 bases respectively, with 17 bases between them. CDR1 is SQVTM and CDR2 is ANQGSEA in the germline V gene. The CDR3 runs to 15 residues. The chain's CDR3 is CSVVRGTGPNYGYTF. The DNA of the CDR3 is TGCAGCGTTGTAAGGGGAACAGGCCCCAACTATGGCTACACCTTC.

The chain joins TRBV12-3 or TRBV12-4 to TRBJ2-7, with TRBD1 identical over 10 bases. V shed 7 bases, J shed 6 bases, and the junction held 9 bases outside the gene matches. The CDR3 has 14 amino acids. The CDR3 nucleotides are TGTGCCAGCAACACTCTAGGACAGGGGGGCGAGCAGTACTTC. It is translated as CASNTLGQGGEQYF.

The chain recombines TRBV5-1 with TRBJ1-4, with D unresolved. V lost 8 bases and J 0 bases, leaving 17 bases between the germline ends. Germline loops: CDR1 SGHRS, CDR2 YFSETQ. The CDR3 extends over 16 amino acids. CDR3 DNA: TGCGCCAGTAGACCCGTCTTAACCACAACTAATGAAAAACTGTTTTTT. Residues: CASRPVLTTTNEKLFF.

This clonotype came up a few times. The chain is built from TRBV19 and TRBJ1-4; D is ambiguous. Germline CDR1 reads LNHDA; CDR2 reads SQIVND (reference sequence). The CDR3 runs to 14 residues. V gave up 1 base and J gave up 8 bases, with 11 bases separating them. CDR3 in amino acids: CASSIVGSGEKLFF. The CDR3 DNA sequence: TGTGCCAGTAGTATAGTAGGGTCCGGGGAAAAACTGTTTTTT.

This clonotype was picked up a small number of times. This chain joins TRBV7-9 and TRBJ2-5, with TRBD1 identical over 7 bases. The last part of the DNA fits TRBJ2-7 better; the J call may be wrong. Germline V lookup: CDR1 SEHNR, CDR2 FQNEAQ (reference sequence). The CDR3 extends over 15 amino acids. The CDR3 nucleotides are TGTGCCAGCAGCTTAGGACAGGGCAGCAATAACGAGCAGTACTTC. It encodes CASSLGQGSNNEQYF.

The V gene is TRBV12-3 or TRBV12-4, the J gene TRBJ1-5, with no clear D. This CDR3 comprises 14 residues. The V gene lost 2 bases and the J gene lost 2 bases, with 7 bases spanning the gap. The chain's CDR3 is CASSLYGRNQPQHF. CDR3 bases: TGTGCCAGCAGTTTATATGGACGCAATCAGCCCCAGCATTTT.

CDR3: CASGIHGADTQYF. CDR3 in DNA: TGTGCCAGCGGGATCCATGGAGCAGATACGCAGTATTTT. V usage is TRBV3-1 and J usage is TRBJ2-3; D unresolved. The germline V gene has CDR1 LGHDT and CDR2 YNNKEL (reference sequence). Trimming pared 8 bases from V and 4 bases from J, leaving 13 bases between. The CDR3 has 13 amino acids.

This clonotype was seen a few times. The chain combines TRBV12-3 or TRBV12-4 with TRBJ2-5; TRBD2 aligns across 9 bases. The better agreement between TRBJ2-7 and the DNA end casts doubt on the J call. This CDR3 has 16 amino acids. CDR3: CASSPSPGLAGHEQYF. The CDR3 nucleotides read TGTGCCAGCAGCCCTAGTCCGGGACTAGCAGGCCACGAGCAGTACTTC.

This clonotype was seen only a few times. The chain uses TRBV5-1 and TRBJ2-2, with D perhaps TRBD1 or TRBD2 (5 bases each). Germline CDR1 reads SGHRS; CDR2 reads YFSETQ. V was cut by 3 bases and J by 1 base, with 13 bases left in between. This CDR3 spans 16 amino acids. CDR3 sequence: CASSWGWRGNTGELFF. CDR3 nucleotide sequence: TGCGCCAGCAGCTGGGGGTGGCGCGGGAACACCGGGGAGCTGTTTTTT.

The rearrangement uses TRBV20-1 and TRBJ2-2, with D tentatively TRBD1 or TRBD2 (6 bases each). Germline V lookup: CDR1 DFQATT, CDR2 SNEGSKA (reference sequence). V dropped 2 bases and J dropped 7 bases, with 11 bases sitting between them. The CDR3 sequence is 13 residues long. Here the CDR3 DNA reads TGCAGTGCTAGAACAGGAGGGGGCGGGGAGCTGTTTTTT. This sequence encodes CSARTGGGGELFF.

This clonotype turned up a few times. The rearrangement joins TRBV6-5 to TRBJ1-4; 8 nucleotides match TRBD1. The junction had 10 bases not matched to a gene; V was cut back by 8 bases and J by 5 bases. The germline gives CDR1 MNHEY, CDR2 SVGAGI. The CDR3 consists of 15 residues. CDR3 coding DNA: TGTGCCAGCGGGGACCGACAGGGGTGGAATGAAAAACTGTTTTTT. Translating it yields CASGDRQGWNEKLFF.

CDR3 DNA: TGTGCCAGCAGTGGCGGGACAGGAGCCCTCTACGAGCAGTACTTC. Residues: CASSGGTGALYEQYF. This chain uses TRBV3-1 with TRBJ2-7; 8 nucleotides agree with TRBD1. The junction had 10 bases not matched to a gene; V was cut back by 6 bases and J by 3 bases. Looked up from germline, CDR1 is LGHDT and CDR2 is YNNKEL (reference sequence). The CDR3 runs 15 residues.

This clonotype has ten or more counts. This chain links TRBV25-1 with TRBJ2-5; a weak D match, TRBD1 (6 bases). The J call may be faulty, since TRBJ2-1 better matches the DNA end. The CDR3 consists of 12 residues. Germline V gene lookup returns CDR1 MGHDK and CDR2 SYGVNS. This CDR3 is CASSPRGDEQFF. As DNA, the CDR3 is TGTGCCAGCAGCCCCAGGGGTGATGAGCAGTTCTTC.